This section outlines one T cell receptor (beta chain) sequence together with its context. The CDR3 consists of 15 residues. V dropped 5 bases and J dropped 0 bases, with 13 bases sitting between them. Germline CDR1 SGHTA, CDR2 FQGNSA. This specimen belongs to a study of cytomegalovirus exposure and HLA in healthy donors. Some clones are missing from TCRdb's copy, which holds only in-frame ones; the method was immunoSEQ multiplex PCR. Among tens of thousands of clones listed, approximately 93% were seen once. This chain uses TRBV7-2 with TRBJ1-1; no firm D call. The sequenced material came from PBMCs. The TCR originated in a woman under 30 in good health and CMV-seropositive. This chain's CDR3 is CASSPTGRLNTEAFF. For the CDR3, the DNA is TGTGCCAGCAGCCCGACGGGGAGGTTGAACACTGAAGCTTTCTTT.